A single sample is the source of the 20 T cell receptor beta chains below, sequenced in a study of blood T cell repertoires in COVID-19. TCRdb's table, derived via immunoSEQ multiplex PCR, lists solely in-frame clones and lacks some. There are 30,000 to 40,000 clones in the sample; roughly 82% occur only once, and 41% lies in the top ten. Sequenced material: peripheral blood. These receptors came from a man at least 80 years old with active or convalescent COVID-19.

This sequence joins TRBV7-2 and TRBJ2-4; tentative D call: TRBD2 (6 bases). Trimming took 6 bases from V and 5 from J, leaving 20 bases between them. CDR3 length: 16 residues. Germline V gene data show CDR1 as SGHTA and CDR2 as FQGNSA. The CDR3 DNA reads TGTGCCAGCAGTCTCGAGTATGCGGGAATTGAAAACATTCAGTACTTC. Translated: CASSLEYAGIENIQYF.

The table lists this clone with a few counts. The gene calls are TRBV9 and TRBJ2-3; TRBD1 matches at 9 bases. Germline CDR1 reads SGDLS; CDR2 reads YYNGEE. The V segment lost 4 bases and the J segment 3 bases; nucleotides outside the gene matches: 6. The CDR3 extends over 15 amino acids. The CDR3 nucleotides are TGTGCCAGCAGCTTAGCGGACAGGGGTACAGATACGCAGTATTTT. Translating it yields CASSLADRGTDTQYF.

The genes are TRBV3-1 (or the pseudogene TRBV3-2) and TRBJ2-3; no clear D gene. CDR3 length: 14 amino acids. The germline gives CDR1 LGHDT, CDR2 YNNKEL (reference sequence). The V gene lost 4 bases and the J gene lost 6 bases, with 14 bases spanning the gap. The CDR3 nucleotides are TGTGCCAGCAGCCCCCAAGTGGCCCAGGATACGCAGTATTTT. Protein product: CASSPQVAQDTQYF.

This clone was counted a few times. The chain combines TRBV7-3 with TRBJ1-1, with 10 positions matching TRBD1. This CDR3 has 13 amino acids. Germline loops: CDR1 SGHTA, CDR2 FQGTGA. V lost 8 bases and J lost 7; bases outside the gene matches: 7. The CDR3 DNA reads as TGTGCCAGCTCCGAGGACAGGGGGAATGAAGCTTTCTTT. It specifies CASSEDRGNEAFF.

CDR3 bases: TGTGCCAGCAGCTTAACCAGCATGGACAACAATGAGCAGTTCTTC. It specifies CASSLTSMDNNEQFF. V usage is TRBV7-2 and J usage is TRBJ2-1, with D tentatively TRBD1 (5 bases). CDR3 size: 15 residues. The V gene's germline CDR1 is SGHTA and CDR2 FQGNSA. Deletions cut 2 bases from V and 5 bases from J, with 13 bases between. Using reference TRBV7-2 and TRBJ2-1 for the parts outside the CDR3, the full variable domain is GAGVSQSPSNKVTEKGKDVELRCDPISGHTALYWYRQSLGQGLEFLIYFQGNSAPDKSGLPSDRFSAERTGGSVSTLTIQRTQQEDSAVYLCASSLTSMDNNEQFFGPGTRLTVL.

This clone was found many times. This chain uses TRBV19 with TRBJ1-5, with D uncertain. Germline CDR1 and CDR2: LNHDA and SQIVND (reference sequence). Trimming took off 5 bases at V and 2 bases at J, with 4 bases between the two ends. This CDR3 is built from 12 residues. The CDR3 nucleotides are TGTGCCAGTAGTCTCCGCAATCAGCCCCAGCATTTT. Translating it yields CASSLRNQPQHF.

The chain is built from TRBV12-3 or TRBV12-4 and TRBJ1-1; perhaps TRBD1 as D (5 bases). CDR3 size: 13 residues. V was clipped by 0 bases and J by 3 bases, with 5 bases between them. The CDR3 DNA sequence: TGTGCCAGCAGTTTAGCCAGGGACACTGAAGCTTTCTTT. Encoded protein: CASSLARDTEAFF.

This clone was recorded only once. CDR3 DNA: TGTGCCAGCAGCTCGGGGGGCGGCGGGACCAGAACGGGGAACTACAATGAGCAGTTCTTC. As protein: CASSSGGGGTRTGNYNEQFF. The chain has TRBV7-3 and TRBJ2-1, with a weak D call TRBD2 (7 bases). Looked up from germline, CDR1 is SGHTA and CDR2 is FQGTGA. This CDR3 has 20 amino acids. Trimming left V 4 bases short and J 3 bases short, with 28 bases between.

V gene TRBV7-9 combines with J gene TRBJ2-5, with D possibly TRBD2 on 6 matching bases. The CDR3 has 15 amino acids. V lost 4 bases to trimming and J lost 5 bases, with 17 bases between them. Germline CDR1 reads SEHNR; CDR2 reads FQNEAQ (reference sequence). CDR3 nucleotide sequence: TGTGCCAGCAGCTCCGATGGGGGGTATGGGGAGACCCAGTACTTC. It codes for CASSSDGGYGETQYF.

The chain employs TRBV19 and TRBJ1-1; 7 nucleotides align to TRBD1. J lost 0 bases, V lost 2 bases, and 6 bases had no gene match. The CDR3 is 16 amino acids. Germline-derived CDR1 and CDR2 are LNHDA and SQIVND (reference sequence). This chain's CDR3 is CASSIPATGMNTEAFF. The CDR3 bases are TGTGCCAGTAGTATACCCGCGACAGGGATGAACACTGAAGCTTTCTTT.

The chain employs TRBV6-5 and TRBJ1-2, with unresolved D. Trimming pared 0 bases from V and 0 bases from J, leaving 11 bases between. The CDR3 has 16 residues. Germline lookup yields CDR1 MNHEY and CDR2 SVGAGI. CDR3 in amino acids: CASSYSPWGANYGYTF. CDR3 sequence (DNA): TGTGCCAGCAGTTACTCCCCCTGGGGAGCTAACTATGGCTACACCTTC.

In its sample, this clone was seen once. J is TRBJ2-5 and V is TRBV3-1 (or the pseudogene TRBV3-2); 15 nucleotides agree with TRBD2. With V trimmed by 0 bases and J by 5 bases, 4 bases remained unmatched. The germline gives CDR1 LGHDT, CDR2 YNNKEL (reference sequence). The CDR3 spans 17 residues. For the CDR3, the DNA is TGTGCCAGCAGCCAAGATCTGGGACTAGCGGGAGGTGAGACCCAGTACTTC. Translated, it gives CASSQDLGLAGGETQYF.

This clone was observed a handful of times. The chain is built from TRBV2 and TRBJ2-4; D possibly corresponds to TRBD2 (5 bases). The CDR3 covers 13 residues. Trimming pared 6 bases from V and 8 bases from J, leaving 14 bases between. From germline, CDR1 is SNHLY and CDR2 FYNNEI. The CDR3, as DNA: TGTGCCAGCAGGAGGGCCGGTCCAGACATTCAGTACTTC. Protein sequence: CASRRAGPDIQYF.

The genes are TRBV7-3 and TRBJ2-3; 8 bases match TRBD2. This CDR3 is built from 14 residues. From germline, CDR1 is SGHTA and CDR2 FQGTGA. Trimming removed 5 bases from V and 4 bases from J; junction bases left unmatched: 5. CDR3 loop: CASSPGRGADTQYF. The CDR3 DNA reads as TGTGCCAGCAGCCCCGGGAGGGGGGCAGATACGCAGTATTTT.

The CDR3 loop is CASSLGRRVTGNTIYF. CDR3 DNA sequence: TGTGCCAGCAGCTTAGGGCGCAGGGTAACTGGAAACACCATATATTTT. The chain carries TRBV11-3 and TRBJ1-3; the D gene is possibly TRBD1 (5 bases). Trimming cost V 1 base and J 2 bases, with 12 bases left between them. CDR1 is SGHNT and CDR2 is YENEEA in the germline V gene. This CDR3 spans 16 amino acids.

Here the CDR3 DNA reads TGTGCCAGCTCACACGCCACTTTACTAGCATCGTCCCAAGAGACCCAGTACTTC. This translates into CASSHATLLASSQETQYF. V and J are TRBV18 and TRBJ2-5; D possibly corresponds to TRBD2 (6 bases). Trimming took off 4 bases at V and 1 base at J, with 22 bases between the two ends. The CDR3 is made up of 18 amino acids. CDR1 and CDR2 (germline): KGHSH, LQKENI.

CDR3 sequence (DNA): TGTGCCACCAGTGATACCGGACAGGGCAGTAACTATGGCTACACCTTC. It translates to CATSDTGQGSNYGYTF. The chain carries TRBV24-1 and TRBJ1-2; 8 bases map to TRBD1. Germline CDR1 KGHDR, CDR2 SFDVKD. The CDR3 has 16 amino acids. V lost 3 bases and J lost 1; bases outside the gene matches: 6.

The chain couples TRBV7-9 to TRBJ2-7, with 8 positions matching TRBD1. Germline trimming cut 1 base from V and 6 bases from J; bases unmatched to any gene: 8. CDR1 SEHNR and CDR2 FQNEAQ come from the germline V gene (reference sequence). The CDR3 runs to 15 residues. The CDR3 DNA follows: TGTGCCAGCAGCTTAGGGACAGGGACTTTCGCCGAGCAGTACTTC. Translating it yields CASSLGTGTFAEQYF.

The chain uses TRBV19 and TRBJ2-1; D is perhaps TRBD2 (5 bases). Trimming took 6 bases from V and 5 from J, leaving 8 bases between them. Looked up from germline, CDR1 is LNHDA and CDR2 is SQIVND (reference sequence). This CDR3 is 12 amino acids long. CDR3 nucleotides: TGTGCCAGTAGGGACTTCAACAATGAGCAGTTCTTC. Its translation: CASRDFNNEQFF.

V and J are TRBV7-9 and TRBJ2-1; 9 positions agree with TRBD1. This CDR3 has 15 residues. CDR1 and CDR2 (germline): SEHNR, FQNEAQ (reference sequence). V was clipped by 5 bases and J by 7 bases; unmatched bases: 9. The CDR3 protein is CASSPDRGSKNEQFF. The CDR3 DNA reads as TGTGCCAGCAGCCCCGACAGGGGGTCTAAGAATGAGCAGTTCTTC. The full variable domain, in which reference TRBV7-9 and TRBJ2-1 provide the parts outside the CDR3, is DTGVSQNPRHKITKRGQNVTFRCDPISEHNRLYWYRQTLGQGPEFLTYFQNEAQLEKSRLLSDRFSAERPKGSFSTLEIQRTEQGDSAMYLCASSPDRGSKNEQFFGPGTRLTVL.